This T cell receptor beta chain was sequenced during a study of lymphopenia after photon versus proton radiotherapy. General study findings and limits: After the lymphocyte nadir, photon-treated repertoires showed oligoclonal expansion, especially of CD8+ Temra cells. Larger post-nadir TCR diversity loss correlated inversely with survival in deceased patients.

V lost 8 bases, J lost 0 bases, and 4 bases stayed unmatched. This CDR3 is built from 14 residues. CDR1 is SGHAT and CDR2 is FQDESV in the germline V gene (reference sequence). Data came from immunoSEQ multiplex PCR; TCRdb stores just in-frame clones and leaves some out. The sample has tens of thousands of clones; about 86% are singletons. Concerning this clone: Its antigen is still unknown.

This chain uses TRBV11-1 with TRBJ2-5; 9 bases are a match to TRBD2. The receptor was derived from a woman aged 60 to 75 with cholangiocarcinoma. Some clones in this sample may be carry-over from other donors' samples. Sequenced material: peripheral blood, taken from a patient treated with proton-based radiotherapy. The CDR3 coding sequence is TGTGCCAGCGTGCGGGGGGGTTACCAAGAGACCCAGTACTTC. Translating gives CASVRGGYQETQYF.